This T cell receptor beta chain was sequenced during a study of T-cell memory formation after mild COVID-19. This clonotype was found a few times. Its antigen is unknown. Study conclusions and caveats: Contracting clones, day 15 to 85, had balanced CD4/CD8, and later expanders favored CD4+.

A single record per CDR3 protein comes from TCRdb applying MiXCR to the 5' RACE reads. The table includes some 340,000 distinct CDR3 sequences, over 10% detected once. The CDR3 runs 14 residues. V was cut by 2 bases and J by 4 bases, with 9 bases left in between. The chain joins TRBV12-3 or TRBV12-4 to TRBJ1-5; no firm D call. The sequence came from a man younger than 35 who had mild COVID-19 (a few samples of this study predate the infection). Cell type and time point are not known. The sample comprised PBMCs or a T cell subset sorted from them (not recorded which). CDR3 DNA sequence: TGTGCCAGCAGTTTACTACAGCCTAATCAGCCCCAGCATTTT. It specifies CASSLLQPNQPQHF.